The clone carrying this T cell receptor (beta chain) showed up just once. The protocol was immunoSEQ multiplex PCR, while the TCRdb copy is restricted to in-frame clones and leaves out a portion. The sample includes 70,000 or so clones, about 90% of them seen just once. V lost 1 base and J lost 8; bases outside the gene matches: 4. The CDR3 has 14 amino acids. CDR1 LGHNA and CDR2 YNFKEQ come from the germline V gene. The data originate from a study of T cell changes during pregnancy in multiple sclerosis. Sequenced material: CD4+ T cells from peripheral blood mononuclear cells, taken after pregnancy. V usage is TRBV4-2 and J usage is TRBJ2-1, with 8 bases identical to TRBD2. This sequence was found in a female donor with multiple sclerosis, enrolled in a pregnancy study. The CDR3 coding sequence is TGTGCCAGCAGCCAAGCCGGGACTAGAGATGAGCAGTTCTTC. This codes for CASSQAGTRDEQFF.